The following is a T cell receptor (beta chain) sequence with its context. Its specific antigen is unknown. The input lacks base qualities; no much larger clone sits a single base away. This sample is drawn from a study of cytomegalovirus exposure and HLA in healthy donors (dated by TCRdb to about 2017). A note on the overall study: In an earlier analysis of roughly 500 of the donors, roughly 300 Gb of sequence data and some 120 million unique TCR beta sequences from about 179 million T cells were reported. Approximately 310 gigabases of sequencing data and tens of millions of unique TCR sequences were included in an early release covering around 600 HLA-typed donors. Of the roughly 410 genotyped donors, 80% to 90% were placed in the genetic ancestry cluster associated with self-reported Caucasian donors. The aim of the study was to test whether cataloging public T cell receptors could identify signatures of past pathogen exposure. The T cell repertoires of 550 to 850 subjects were profiled by immunosequencing and related to cytomegalovirus serostatus. Besides the first cohort of hundreds of subjects, a separate validation cohort made up of 120 different subjects was used. The study combined high-throughput TCR immunosequencing, statistical association of individual TCRs with disease status, and machine learning to predict cytomegalovirus infection status. A later analysis re-examined previously published TCR beta repertoires from over 500 donors and added high-resolution HLA genotyping to investigate patterns of TCR occurrence. Rather than drawing on any new phenotypic data, the later analysis identified candidate immune exposures from TCR beta sequences and the way those sequences occurred across donors. An earlier analysis of some 500 of the donors used high-throughput TCR beta sequencing to judge whether each TCR beta V gene segment behaved as functional or pseudogenic. Donor age, sex, ethnicity and CMV serostatus were compiled together with the repertoire data. In a later genetic analysis, genome-wide SNP genotypes for about 55% of the roughly 670 donors were used, and that subset was treated as a discovery cohort. Every repertoire in the discovery cohort had been generated on one and the same sequencing platform. Class I and class II HLA loci were covered by the typing at four-digit resolution. The number of typed donors differed by locus: about 620-640 for A, B, C, DRB1 and DQB1; approximately 520 for DQA1; around 610 for DPA1; and around 450 for DPB1. Four to six DR-DQ haplotypes were handled as single units for association and clustering, since linkage in the cohort was strong. Among 398 genotyped donors of the cohort, an average of 235,054 unique TCR beta nucleotide sequences were sequenced per donor, roughly 18% of them non-productive. General study outcomes and caveats: It was suggested by the authors that the approach could potentially be generalized to other disease states and immunological phenotypes. Compared with equally common non-associated chains, HLA-associated TCR beta chains in a later analysis were more clonally expanded and had lower generation probabilities. CMV serostatus was the only immune exposure information available for the cohort. A later analysis found that TCR association rates varied across HLA loci, with DRB1 alleles showing the most associated TCRs and HLA-C alleles the fewest. Across donors, most TCR sequences were observed very rarely, whereas some public TCRs were present in many individuals. Presence/absence analyses assumed roughly uniform sequencing depth across donors, an assumption that may not hold. A cluster of highly shared sequence variants was judged likely to represent a technical artifact of the sequencing pipeline. The classifier was reported to diagnose cytomegalovirus status with high specificity and sensitivity in both the original cohort and the validation cohort. In a later analysis, several top co-occurrence clusters were reported to appear linked to parvovirus B19, influenza, CMV and Epstein-Barr virus. A total of fewer than 200 TCR beta chains were listed by the study as associated with cytomegalovirus. The cohort was sequenced for TCR beta chains only, and without alpha or paired-chain data the features that could be detected were limited. A later analysis associated 16,951 TCR beta sequences with specific HLA alleles at a false discovery rate of 0.05. Assigning TCR associations to individual alleles was difficult when HLA alleles, especially DR and DQ, strongly co-occurred. Some IMGT-functional V segments, including TRBV6-2 and TRBV6-3, could not be told apart with the 87-base-pair reads, so those segments were excluded. A further reported finding was that TCR beta sequences accurately predicted the HLA-A and HLA-B alleles for most subjects in the first cohort. HLA typing was unavailable for some donors at each locus, so association tests used only the typed subset. Compared with the roughly 700-donor mean, donors in an Asian-associated ancestry cluster had fewer N-insertions in productive TCRs, according to a later genetic analysis. Correlated functional status among segregating V segments might be attributable to linkage disequilibrium, but an unknown experimental factor could not be ruled out. Most CMV-associated TCR beta chains appeared to be HLA-restricted in a later analysis, and the HLA associations seemed to be driven largely by CMV exposure. In an earlier analysis of approximately 590 of the donors, most TCR beta V segments were observed in productive rearrangements about 87% or about 30% of the time, broadly matching IMGT annotations. The earlier analysis of 587 of the donors excluded fewer than 20 rarely observed V segments, including chromosome 9 orphons, because counts were too low. A later genetic analysis associated a missense DCLRE1C variant with V-gene and J-gene trimming of TCR beta chains, and an independent cohort replicated the association. A few of the identified cytomegalovirus-associated TCR beta chains were confirmed in vitro to be specific for cytomegalovirus antigens.

The cohort comprised some 680 healthy bone marrow donors. Cohort members were all nominally healthy when sampled, although unrecorded immune exposures were likely present. The donor tested CMV seronegative, placing the donor among the approximately 400 seronegative members of the cohort. Every donor gave a peripheral blood sample, and the peripheral blood mononuclear cells from that sample were used for TCR beta sequencing. The Qiagen DNeasy Blood Extraction Kit was used to extract genomic DNA from the blood cell samples. The junction shows trimming of 2 bases on V and 7 bases on J, plus 11 bases between the germline ends. The CDR3 contains 13 residues, cysteine and phenylalanine counted. The CDR3 DNA has 39 bases and is translated from base 1. Based on the germline V gene, the CDR1 and CDR2 sequences are MDHEN and SYDVKM. The library was made by the immunoSEQ multiplex PCR assay. The multiplex PCR relied on a mix of 60 forward primers for TCR Vbeta segments and 13 reverse primers for TCR Jbeta segments. Amplification of the CDR3 region of rearranged TCR beta genes was performed with a multiplex PCR assay on genomic DNA. The amplified TCR beta libraries were sequenced on the Illumina HiSeq System as 87-base-pair reads. The study's processing was this. A later analysis counted tens of millions of unique TCR beta chains across the 640 or so repertoires, and 10 million to 12 million of these chains were shared by at least two donors. Raw reads were error-corrected and collapsed into unique sequences with a nearest-neighbor algorithm that merged closely related sequences to remove PCR and sequencing errors. CDR3 sequences were aligned to IMGT reference sequences to assign V, D and J gene segments. For a sequence to be retained, at least a six-nucleotide match to both a V gene segment and a J gene segment was required. Rearrangements were called productive when the CDR3 lacked stop codons and stayed in frame with V and J; all others were non-productive. Following IMGT convention, CDR3 was defined as the stretch from the second conserved V-encoded cysteine to the conserved J-encoded phenylalanine. The earlier analysis of 450 to 750 of the donors excluded any sequence lacking an unambiguous match to a single V gene segment. In an earlier analysis of approximately 590 of the donors, V segments were called functional above 56.7% productive rearrangements and were called segregating when the between-donor standard deviation exceeded 5%. A statistical classification framework was developed to diagnose cytomegalovirus status using the catalog of TCR beta chain sequences. A later analysis assigned V and J genes by comparing TCR nucleotide sequences with IMGT/GENE-DB human TR gene sequences. The TCRdist pipeline was used in a later analysis to assign CDR3 sequences and most-parsimonious VDJ recombination scenarios. In a later analysis, each TCR beta chain was defined by its CDR3 amino acid sequence together with its V-gene family, and reads without a unique V-gene family were excluded. As a way to deal with suspected cross-contamination and a sequencing artifact, a later analysis dropped 592 nucleotide sequences that were highly shared and had low generation probability. In a later analysis, a clonal expansion index for each public chain was calculated from normalized within-repertoire ranks of inferred template counts. In a later analysis, generation probabilities were computed using a VDJ recombination model fitted to out-of-frame rearrangements, and the results were checked against IGoR. A later analysis scored TCR-TCR, TCR-HLA and TCR-CMV co-occurrence with hypergeometric tests, applying a repertoire-size bias correction to TCR pairs. In a later analysis, false discovery rates were estimated by permuting HLA or CMV assignments 20 times. In a later analysis, co-occurring TCRs were grouped with DBSCAN, and TCRdist sequence similarity was added when clustering was performed within HLA-allele-positive subsets. For co-occurrence clustering, repertoires with fewer than 30,000 or more than 120,000 public chains were excluded, along with roughly 5 repertoires with anomalous nucleotide sharing. TCRdb carries this immuneACCESS record with in-frame sequences only. Its versions omit some clonotypes, under half of them owing to an unresolved V gene in the studies checked, with the rest unexplained. V, J and clone size are those of that table, while D and trimming were read from the DNA. The sample contains approximately 170,000 clones, over 60% of them found a single time. The biggest ten clones account for less than 1.6% of the sample.

The TCR comes from a girl under 18 in good health and CMV-seronegative. The chain couples TRBV28 to TRBJ1-1, with a tentative D gene TRBD1 over 5 matching bases. The sample consisted of PBMCs. This receptor has the CDR3 CASSLIRVSEAFF. Here is the DNA: TGTGCCAGCAGTTTAATCAGGGTCAGTGAAGCTTTCTTT.